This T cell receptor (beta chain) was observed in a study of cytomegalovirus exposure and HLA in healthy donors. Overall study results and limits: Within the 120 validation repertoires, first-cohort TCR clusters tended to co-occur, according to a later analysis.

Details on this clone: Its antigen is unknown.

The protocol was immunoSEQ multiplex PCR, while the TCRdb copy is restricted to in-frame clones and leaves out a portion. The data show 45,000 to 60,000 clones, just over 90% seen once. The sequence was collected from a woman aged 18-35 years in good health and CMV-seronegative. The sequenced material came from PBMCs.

CDR3 DNA sequence: TGTGCCAGCAGCCCCCTCGGGCTAGCGGGGCGTTATTACGAGCAGTACTTC. Encoded protein: CASSPLGLAGRYYEQYF. The chain links TRBV11-2 to TRBJ2-7, with 9 bases matching TRBD2. The V gene's germline CDR1 is SGHAT and CDR2 FQNNGV. The ends lost 5 bases at V and 4 bases at J; junction bases unmatched: 15. The CDR3 is 17 amino acids.